This T cell receptor beta chain was observed in a study of T-cell memory formation after mild COVID-19. Study-level background: Largely, TCR clusters stayed within a single donor.

The TCR alpha and TCR beta cDNA libraries, bearing sample barcodes and UMIs, were generated by 5'RACE using constant-segment primers. TCRdb re-analysed the 5' RACE reads in MiXCR, keeping a single row per CDR3 protein. The data hold 350,000 to 550,000 distinct CDR3 sequences, with under 20% observed a single time. A few counts support this clonotype. Its antigen is currently unknown. Study-wide results and limits: Clones that contracted from day 15 to 85 were balanced CD4/CD8, while later expanders leaned CD4+.

Germline CDR1 is SNHLY and CDR2 is FYNNEI. V lost 6 bases and J lost 3; bases outside the gene matches: 3. The CDR3 totals 14 residues. The chain couples TRBV2 to TRBJ2-3, with 10 bases aligning to TRBD1. The sample taken for sequencing was PBMCs or a T cell subset sorted from them (not recorded which). This receptor was obtained from a man younger than 35 who had mild COVID-19 (a few samples of this study predate the infection). Cell type and time point are not known. The CDR3 is CASSPDRGTDTQYF. DNA of the CDR3: TGTGCCAGCAGCCCGGACAGGGGGACAGATACGCAGTATTTT.